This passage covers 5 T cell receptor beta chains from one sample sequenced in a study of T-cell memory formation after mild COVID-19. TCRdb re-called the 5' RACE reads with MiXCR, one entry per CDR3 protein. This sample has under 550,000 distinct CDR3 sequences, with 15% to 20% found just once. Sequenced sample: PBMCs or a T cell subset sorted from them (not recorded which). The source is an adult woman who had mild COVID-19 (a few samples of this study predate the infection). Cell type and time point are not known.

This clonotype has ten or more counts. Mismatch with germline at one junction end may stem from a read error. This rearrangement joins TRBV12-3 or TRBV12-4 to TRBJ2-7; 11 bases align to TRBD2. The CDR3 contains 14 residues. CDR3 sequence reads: CASSLAGGPYEQYF. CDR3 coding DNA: TGCGCCAGCAGCCTAGCGGGAGGCCCCTACGAGCAGTACTTC.

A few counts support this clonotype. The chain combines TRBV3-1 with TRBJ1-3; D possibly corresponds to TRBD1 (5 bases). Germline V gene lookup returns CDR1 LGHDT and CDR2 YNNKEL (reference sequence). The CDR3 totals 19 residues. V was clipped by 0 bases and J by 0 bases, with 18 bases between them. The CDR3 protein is CASSQDTRAGLHSGNTIYF. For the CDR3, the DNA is TGTGCCAGCAGCCAAGATACCAGGGCAGGTTTACACTCTGGAAACACCATATATTTT.

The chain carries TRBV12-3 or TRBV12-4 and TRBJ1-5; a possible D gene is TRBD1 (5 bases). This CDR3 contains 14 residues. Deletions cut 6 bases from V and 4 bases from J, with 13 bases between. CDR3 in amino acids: CASRPGTLNQPQHF. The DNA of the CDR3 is TGTGCCAGCAGGCCTGGGACGTTAAATCAGCCCCAGCATTTT.

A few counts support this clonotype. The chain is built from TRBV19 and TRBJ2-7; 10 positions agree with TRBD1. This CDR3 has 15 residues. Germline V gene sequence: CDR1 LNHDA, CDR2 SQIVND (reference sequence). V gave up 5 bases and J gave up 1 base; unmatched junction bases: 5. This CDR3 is CASSPDRGLSYEQYF. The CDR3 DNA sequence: TGTGCCAGTAGTCCGGACAGGGGGTTGTCCTACGAGCAGTACTTC.

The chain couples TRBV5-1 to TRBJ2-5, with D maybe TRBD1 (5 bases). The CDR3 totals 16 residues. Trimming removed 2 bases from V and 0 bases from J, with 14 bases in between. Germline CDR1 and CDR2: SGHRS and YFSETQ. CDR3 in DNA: TGCGCCAGCAGCTTCCCCGCGACAGAGTACCAAGAGACCCAGTACTTC. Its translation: CASSFPATEYQETQYF. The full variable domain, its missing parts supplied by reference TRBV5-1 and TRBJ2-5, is KAGVTQTPRYLIKTRGQQVTLSCSPISGHRSVSWYQQTPGQGLQFLFEYFSETQRNKGNFPGRFSGRQFSNSRSEMNVSTLELGDSALYLCASSFPATEYQETQYFGPGTRLLVL.